The 27 T cell receptor beta chains given below trace back to one sample, sequenced in a study of CD8+CD57+ T cells in acquired aplastic anemia. Profiling that covered TCR beta VDJ and CDR3 relied on genomic DNA as its template. TCRdb recomputed calls from the reads with MiXCR, one row per CDR3 protein. The table has 200,000 or so distinct CDR3 sequences, 64% seen once. The source material was sorted CD4+, CD8+, or CD8+CD57+ T cells (not recorded which) from PBMCs. These receptors originate from a human donor with severe aplastic anemia or a healthy control (not recorded which).

The V and J genes are TRBV12-3 or TRBV12-4 and TRBJ1-1; the D is unclear. This CDR3 region has 13 residues. The germline V and J ends were trimmed by 6 bases and 1 base, with 9 bases remaining between them. The CDR3 coding sequence is TGTGCCAGCAGGAGCCCACAGAACACTGAAGCTTTCTTT. Translation gives CASRSPQNTEAFF.

The rearrangement links TRBV4-1 to TRBJ2-3; D is perhaps TRBD2 (6 bases). Trimming removed 3 bases at V and 4 bases at J, with 11 bases between. The CDR3 is 14 residues long. Germline loops: CDR1 MGHRA, CDR2 YSYEKL. Here the CDR3 reads CASSHVGEADTQYF. The CDR3 region has the DNA TGCGCCAGCAGCCACGTCGGGGAGGCAGATACGCAGTATTTT.

The chain is built from TRBV28 and TRBJ1-1; TRBD1 matches at 11 bases. V shed 3 bases, J shed 10 bases, and the junction held 16 bases outside the gene matches. Germline-derived CDR1 and CDR2 are MDHEN and SYDVKM. The CDR3 is 17 amino acids. CDR3 residues: CASSLRGQGVPLALAFF. The CDR3 region has the DNA TGTGCCAGCAGTTTGCGGGGACAGGGGGTACCCTTGGCTCTAGCTTTCTTT.

The chain uses TRBV19 and TRBJ1-3; D unresolved. Germline assignment: CDR1 LNHDA and CDR2 SQIVND (reference sequence). CDR3 length equals 13 residues. The ends were cut back, 3 bases at V and 3 bases at J, with 6 bases in the middle. The CDR3 DNA is TGTGCCAGTAGTATCGGCAGTGGAAACACCATATATTTT. It codes for CASSIGSGNTIYF.

This chain uses TRBV7-9 with TRBJ2-7, with D tentatively TRBD2 (6 bases). Germline assignment: CDR1 SEHNR and CDR2 FQNEAQ (reference sequence). V gave up 1 base and J gave up 3 bases, with 16 bases separating them. The CDR3 is 16 residues long. The CDR3 loop is CASSLVAAPLFYEQYF. For the CDR3, the DNA is TGTGCCAGCAGCTTAGTAGCGGCACCCCTCTTCTACGAGCAGTACTTC.

The chain combines TRBV7-9 with TRBJ2-3; 8 bases line up with TRBD2. CDR1 is SEHNR, CDR2 FQNEAQ, per germline (reference sequence). J was trimmed by 1 base and V by 4 bases; bases with no gene match: 7. CDR3 size: 16 residues. DNA for the CDR3: TGTGCCAGCAGCTACTTATCGGGGGGGCGCACAGATACGCAGTATTTT. It specifies CASSYLSGGRTDTQYF. Full variable domain (outside the CDR3, taken from reference TRBV7-9 and TRBJ2-3): DTGVSQNPRHKITKRGQNVTFRCDPISEHNRLYWYRQTLGQGPEFLTYFQNEAQLEKSRLLSDRFSAERPKGSFSTLEIQRTEQGDSAMYLCASSYLSGGRTDTQYFGPGTRLTVL.

Concerning this clonotype: The junction shows a germline mismatch at one end, possibly a read error. The chain uses TRBV7-9 and TRBJ2-7; D is possibly TRBD1 (5 bases). Germline V gene lookup returns CDR1 SEHNR and CDR2 FQNEAQ (reference sequence). The CDR3 spans 15 residues. The CDR3 DNA is TGCGCCAGCAGCCCCTATCTAGGGCAGGGCTACGAGCAGTACTTC. Protein: CASSPYLGQGYEQYF.

V is TRBV4-1 and J is TRBJ1-6, with D maybe TRBD1 (6 bases). Germline V gives CDR1 MGHRA, CDR2 YSYEKL. The CDR3 is 15 amino acids. Trimming stripped 8 bases from V and 10 bases from J, with 21 bases between. CDR3 DNA: TGCGCCAGCGCAAGCTCGGGACAACTAAACTCACCCCTCCACTTT. Its translation is CASASSGQLNSPLHF.

This chain joins TRBV20-1 and TRBJ2-7; 8 bases fit TRBD1. CDR3 size: 14 residues. J gave up 0 bases and V 5 bases, and 6 bases lay outside the gene matches. Germline V gene lookup returns CDR1 DFQATT and CDR2 SNEGSKA (reference sequence). CDR3 coding DNA: TGCAGTGCTCGGGACAGGCCAAGCTCCTACGAGCAGTACTTC. It specifies CSARDRPSSYEQYF.

As concerns this clonotype: Sequence at one end of the junction differs from germline and may be a read error. This sequence joins TRBV10-3 and TRBJ1-4; tentatively, D is TRBD1 (6 bases). Germline CDR1 ENHRY, CDR2 SYGVKD. This CDR3 spans 15 amino acids. In DNA, the CDR3 is TGTGCCAGCAGTTCCACAGGGTCCACTAATGAAAAACTGTTTTTT. As protein: CASSSTGSTNEKLFF.

This chain joins TRBV25-1 and TRBJ2-1, with D possibly TRBD2 on 5 matching bases. This CDR3 contains 12 residues. Per germline, CDR1 MGHDK and CDR2 SYGVNS. With 11 bases removed from V and 6 bases from J, the gap between germline ends came to 14 bases. CDR3 nucleotide sequence: TGTGCCTCCGGGGTGGGTGGCAATGAGCAGTTCTTC. This codes for CASGVGGNEQFF.

The V gene is TRBV6-5, the J gene TRBJ2-3; a possible D gene is TRBD1 (6 bases). Trimming left V 0 bases short and J 5 bases short, with 9 bases between. CDR3 length: 14 residues. Germline-derived CDR1 and CDR2 are MNHEY and SVGAGI. For the CDR3, the DNA is TGTGCCAGCAGTTACTCGGGGGCGGTAGATACGCAGTATTTT. It yields the protein CASSYSGAVDTQYF.

This chain uses TRBV29-1 with TRBJ2-1, with 9 bases lining up with TRBD2. This CDR3 region has 14 residues. Germline V gives CDR1 SQVTM, CDR2 ANQGSEA. V was pared by 7 bases and J by 7 bases, with 11 bases of the junction left unmatched. As DNA, the CDR3 is TGCAGCGCCCGTGGGCGGGAGGGCTGGAATGAGCAGTTCTTC. This translates into CSARGREGWNEQFF.

This clonotype was observed at least ten times. V is TRBV6-2 or TRBV6-3 and J is TRBJ1-6; maybe TRBD1 (5 bases). Trimming removed 7 bases from V and 4 bases from J, with 17 bases in between. CDR3 size: 16 residues. Per the germline V gene, CDR1 is MNHEY and CDR2 is SVGEGT. CDR3 amino acids: CASNAGVHPYNSPLHF. The CDR3 region has the DNA TGTGCCAGCAATGCGGGGGTCCATCCTTATAATTCACCCCTCCACTTT.

The V gene is TRBV19, the J gene TRBJ2-2; TRBD1 aligns across 9 bases. Germline trimming cut 4 bases from V and 3 bases from J; bases unmatched to any gene: 3. The CDR3 is made up of 15 amino acids. Germline CDR1 reads LNHDA; CDR2 reads SQIVND (reference sequence). The CDR3 bases are TGTGCCAGTAGTACGACAGGGGGGCACACCGGGGAGCTGTTTTTT. Protein: CASSTTGGHTGELFF.

The V and J genes are TRBV19 and TRBJ1-2; D gene uncertain. The CDR3 consists of 15 residues. Trimming took 2 bases from V and 4 from J, leaving 14 bases between them. CDR1 and CDR2 (germline): LNHDA, SQIVND (reference sequence). The DNA for the CDR3 is TGTGCCAGTAGTATAAAAACCTTTGACTTCTATGGCTACACCTTC. Translated, it gives CASSIKTFDFYGYTF.

The rearrangement uses TRBV7-9 and TRBJ2-7, with D unclear. From germline, CDR1 is SEHNR and CDR2 FQNEAQ (reference sequence). V lost 0 bases and J 2 bases, leaving 8 bases between the germline ends. CDR3 length equals 14 residues. The chain's CDR3 is CASSLAAVAYEQYF. DNA for the CDR3: TGTGCCAGCAGCTTAGCGGCAGTAGCCTACGAGCAGTACTTC.

The J gene is TRBJ2-1, the V gene TRBV24-1; TRBD2 matches 10 bases. The V segment lost 4 bases and the J segment 7 bases; nucleotides outside the gene matches: 9. Germline lookup yields CDR1 KGHDR and CDR2 SFDVKD. The CDR3 consists of 16 residues. CDR3 region: CATSDPGSGGPNEQFF. The CDR3 DNA is TGTGCCACCAGTGACCCAGGTAGCGGGGGGCCGAATGAGCAGTTCTTC.

The V and J genes are TRBV20-1 and TRBJ2-7; TRBD1 matches 10 bases. V dropped 3 bases and J dropped 6; count of bases not matched to a gene: 8. The CDR3 length is 14 residues. Germline CDR1 and CDR2: DFQATT and SNEGSKA (reference sequence). CDR3 sequence: CSASTPRTGGEQYF. In DNA form, the CDR3 reads TGCAGTGCTAGTACCCCGAGGACAGGGGGCGAGCAGTACTTC.

The rearrangement uses TRBV6-2 or TRBV6-3 and TRBJ1-2; no firm D call. The CDR3 runs to 14 residues. V lost 3 bases, J lost 2 bases, and 10 bases lay in between. Germline assignment: CDR1 MNHEY and CDR2 SVGEGT. The CDR3: CASSYERRNYGYTF. The CDR3 coding sequence is TGTGCCAGCAGTTATGAACGCAGAAACTATGGCTACACCTTC.

Turning to this clonotype: A much larger clone lies a single base off, so this may be a read error. V usage is TRBV20-1 and J usage is TRBJ2-7; 8 bases are shared with TRBD1. The CDR3 spans 15 residues. Germline values: CDR1 DFQATT, CDR2 SNEGSKA (reference sequence). CDR3 loop: CSARGRGPSSYERYF. DNA for the CDR3: TGCAGTGCTAGGGGCAGGGGGCCTAGCTCCTACGAGCGGTACTTC.

V usage is TRBV7-9 and J usage is TRBJ1-6; D not resolved. CDR3 length: 13 amino acids. Per germline, CDR1 SEHNR and CDR2 FQNEAQ (reference sequence). Trimming took 4 bases from V and 9 from J, leaving 10 bases between them. In nucleotides, the CDR3 is TGTGCCAGCAGCTCGGGATCGGGTTCACCCCTCCACTTT. Encoded protein: CASSSGSGSPLHF.

This chain connects TRBV10-3 to TRBJ2-3; D ambiguous. CDR1 ENHRY and CDR2 SYGVKD come from the germline V gene. V lost 6 bases, J lost 0 bases, and 16 bases lay in between. The CDR3 runs to 16 residues. The DNA of the CDR3 is TGTGCCATCAGGGCTAGAGCTAACGTTAGCACAGATACGCAGTATTTT. Its translation is CAIRARANVSTDTQYF.

V is TRBV19 and J is TRBJ1-2, with TRBD1 matching 9 bases. V was clipped by 6 bases and J by 3 bases; unmatched bases: 8. The CDR3 loop spans 15 amino acids. In germline, CDR1 is LNHDA, CDR2 SQIVND (reference sequence). This CDR3 is CASRETGGGYYGYTF. The CDR3 DNA follows: TGTGCCAGTAGAGAGACAGGGGGAGGGTACTATGGCTACACCTTC. Based on the CDR3 plus reference TRBV19 and TRBJ1-2, the full variable domain is DGGITQSPKYLFRKEGQNVTLSCEQNLNHDAMYWYRQDPGQGLRLIYYSQIVNDFQKGDIAEGYSVSREKKESFPLTVTSAQKNPTAFYLCASRETGGGYYGYTFGSGTRLTVV.

This clonotype was observed once. The chain recombines TRBV7-9 with TRBJ1-2; 7 bases align to TRBD1. V was clipped by 6 bases and J by 0 bases; unmatched bases: 7. Germline values: CDR1 SEHNR, CDR2 FQNEAQ (reference sequence). The CDR3 spans 15 residues. The CDR3 here is CASSSGQQSNYGYTF. Written as DNA, the CDR3 is TGTGCCAGCAGTTCGGGACAGCAATCTAACTATGGCTACACCTTC. Together with reference TRBV7-9 and TRBJ1-2, the CDR3 gives the full variable domain: DTGVSQNPRHKITKRGQNVTFRCDPISEHNRLYWYRQTLGQGPEFLTYFQNEAQLEKSRLLSDRFSAERPKGSFSTLEIQRTEQGDSAMYLCASSSGQQSNYGYTFGSGTRLTVV.

The chain uses TRBV6-1 and TRBJ2-7; D ambiguous. Germline-derived CDR1 and CDR2 are MNHNS and SASEGT. Between the trimmed V and J ends, which lost 2 bases and 3 bases, there was a span of 8 bases. The CDR3 has 13 residues. As DNA, the CDR3 is TGTGCCAGCAGTGAATACAGCTTCTACGAGCAGTACTTC. Protein: CASSEYSFYEQYF.

In DNA form, the CDR3 reads TGTGCCAGCAGCCAAGGGGGGGCCCTCACCTACGAGCAGTACTTC. It is translated as CASSQGGALTYEQYF. The V and J genes are TRBV9 and TRBJ2-7, with D perhaps TRBD2 (7 bases). CDR3 size: 15 residues. Germline V gene sequence: CDR1 SGDLS, CDR2 YYNGEE. Trimming removed 4 bases from V and 2 bases from J, with 16 bases in between.